The 26 T cell receptor beta chains presented below share a single source sample, sequenced in a study of shared clonotypes between healthy human individuals. Produced via immunoSEQ multiplex PCR; TCRdb's table is partial and in-frame only. The sample has about 1 million clones, under 80% seen once. Sequenced input: memory CD4+ T cells sorted from blood. Indicated subset: CD45RA-negative fraction. These receptors came from a man younger than 35 in good health.

V is TRBV7-9 and J is TRBJ2-5, with 8 bases that match TRBD2. The CDR3 spans 14 residues. The germline gives CDR1 SEHNR, CDR2 FQNEAQ (reference sequence). V lost 4 bases to trimming and J lost 4 bases; unmatched junction nucleotides: 5. The CDR3 DNA reads as TGTGCCAGCAGCTCCGACCGGGGGGGAGAGACCCAGTACTTC. Amino acid sequence: CASSSDRGGETQYF.

The CDR3 nucleotides are TGTGCCAGCAGCCTGGGATCCGGGACTAGTAGCGTGGAGACCCAGTACTTC. This gives the protein CASSLGSGTSSVETQYF. This chain connects TRBV11-2 to TRBJ2-5; 8 nucleotides line up with TRBD2. Germline assignment: CDR1 SGHAT and CDR2 FQNNGV. The trim removed 5 bases at V and 5 bases at J, leaving 16 bases unmatched. The CDR3 consists of 17 residues. The whole variable domain, filled in from reference TRBV11-2 and TRBJ2-5, reads EAGVAQSPRYKIIEKRQSVAFWCNPISGHATLYWYQQILGQGPKLLIQFQNNGVVDDSQLPKDRFSAERLKGVDSTLKIQPAKLEDSAVYLCASSLGSGTSSVETQYFGPGTRLLVL.

The chain links TRBV5-4 to TRBJ1-1, with D possibly matching TRBD1 (5 bases). The CDR3 totals 17 residues. V was pared by 4 bases and J by 0 bases, with 19 bases between. Germline CDR1 is SGHNT and CDR2 is YYREEE (reference sequence). The CDR3 sequence is CASSLINRGRMNTEAFF. In DNA form, the CDR3 reads TGTGCCAGCAGCCTTATTAATAGGGGACGGATGAACACTGAAGCTTTCTTT.

CDR3: CASSLDRGDLYGYTF. The CDR3 DNA follows: TGTGCCAGCAGCTTAGACCGCGGCGATCTCTATGGCTACACCTTC. The J gene is TRBJ1-2, the V gene TRBV7-8; D is undetermined. The CDR3 has 15 amino acids. CDR1 and CDR2 from the germline V gene are SGHVS and FQNEAQ. The V end was cut by 1 base, the J end by 4 bases, with 13 bases between.

The chain has TRBV2 and TRBJ1-5; unclear D gene. Germline CDR1 and CDR2: SNHLY and FYNNEI. This CDR3 has 14 residues. The V gene lost 2 bases and the J gene lost 3 bases, with 8 bases spanning the gap. CDR3 in amino acids: CASSESGSNQPQHF. For the CDR3, the DNA is TGTGCCAGCAGTGAATCGGGTTCCAATCAGCCCCAGCATTTT.

As concerns this clone: The same CDR3 can be traced to other DNA sequences in this sample. V usage is TRBV7-2 and J usage is TRBJ2-7; TRBD2 aligns across 10 bases. The CDR3 contains 15 residues. With 4 bases clipped from V and 0 bases from J, the junction kept 3 bases outside the gene matches. The germline V gene has CDR1 SGHTA and CDR2 FQGNSA. This CDR3 reads CASSSSSGSSYEQYF. In nucleotides, the CDR3 is TGTGCCAGCAGCTCGTCTAGCGGGAGCTCCTACGAGCAGTACTTC. The full variable domain, rest sourced from reference TRBV7-2 and TRBJ2-7, is GAGVSQSPSNKVTEKGKDVELRCDPISGHTALYWYRQSLGQGLEFLIYFQGNSAPDKSGLPSDRFSAERTGGSVSTLTIQRTQQEDSAVYLCASSSSSGSSYEQYFGPGTRLTVT.

This clone has a handful of counts. This sequence joins TRBV7-2 and TRBJ2-7; 7 bases fit TRBD1. Germline loops: CDR1 SGHTA, CDR2 FQGNSA. V shed 1 base and J 2 bases; nucleotides not matched to a gene: 2. The CDR3 runs to 14 residues. CDR3 sequence (DNA): TGTGCCAGCAGCTTAGGACAGGGTACCTACGAGCAGTACTTC. It translates to CASSLGQGTYEQYF. Full variable domain (missing parts from reference TRBV7-2 and TRBJ2-7): GAGVSQSPSNKVTEKGKDVELRCDPISGHTALYWYRQSLGQGLEFLIYFQGNSAPDKSGLPSDRFSAERTGGSVSTLTIQRTQQEDSAVYLCASSLGQGTYEQYFGPGTRLTVT.

This clone was counted only a few times. The chain employs TRBV29-1 and TRBJ2-4; tentatively, D is TRBD1 or TRBD2 (6 bases each). The germline V gene encodes CDR1 SQVTM and CDR2 ANQGSEA. Trimming took 7 bases from V and 6 from J, leaving 19 bases between them. The CDR3 is made up of 14 amino acids. DNA for the CDR3: TGCAGCGCCCAAGGAGGGGGGCTGGGAAACATTCAGTACTTC. It is translated as CSAQGGGLGNIQYF.

The rearrangement joins TRBV5-1 to TRBJ2-3; D might be TRBD1 (5 bases). V lost 0 bases to trimming and J lost 1 base, with 12 bases between them. The CDR3 has 16 residues. The germline V gene has CDR1 SGHRS and CDR2 YFSETQ. This CDR3 is CASSLEGNAGTDTQYF. DNA of the CDR3: TGCGCCAGCAGCTTGGAGGGGAATGCGGGCACAGATACGCAGTATTTT. The full variable domain, in which reference TRBV5-1 and TRBJ2-3 provide the parts outside the CDR3, is KAGVTQTPRYLIKTRGQQVTLSCSPISGHRSVSWYQQTPGQGLQFLFEYFSETQRNKGNFPGRFSGRQFSNSRSEMNVSTLELGDSALYLCASSLEGNAGTDTQYFGPGTRLTVL.

This clone was observed once. The chain is built from TRBV7-2 and TRBJ2-7, with D perhaps TRBD1 or TRBD2 (5 bases each). The CDR3 covers 13 residues. Trimming pared 5 bases from V and 1 base from J, leaving 9 bases between. CDR1 is SGHTA and CDR2 is FQGNSA in the germline V gene. CDR3: CASSRGPSYEQYF. The CDR3 nucleotides are TGTGCCAGCAGCAGGGGACCATCCTACGAGCAGTACTTC.

The chain couples TRBV11-1 to TRBJ2-3; D gene uncertain. The ends were cut back, 5 bases at V and 5 bases at J, with 14 bases in the middle. This CDR3 contains 14 residues. CDR1 is SGHAT, CDR2 FQDESV, per germline (reference sequence). CDR3 protein: CASSKGNLKDTQYF. The CDR3, as DNA: TGTGCCAGCAGCAAAGGAAATTTAAAAGATACGCAGTATTTT.

The chain couples TRBV10-3 to TRBJ2-1, with TRBD2 matching over 8 bases. Unmatched junction bases numbered 7, after V lost 2 bases and J lost 7 bases. From germline, CDR1 is ENHRY and CDR2 SYGVKD. CDR3 length: 15 amino acids. The chain's CDR3 is CAISEPGRAGNEQFF. Here the CDR3 DNA reads TGTGCCATCAGTGAGCCCGGGAGGGCCGGGAATGAGCAGTTCTTC.

The chain carries TRBV2 and TRBJ1-4; D is unclear. Germline lookup yields CDR1 SNHLY and CDR2 FYNNEI. The CDR3 loop spans 14 amino acids. V was pared by 3 bases and J by 3 bases, with 8 bases between. The CDR3 DNA reads TGTGCCAGCAGTGAGAACCAGGCTAATGAAAAACTGTTTTTT. It translates to CASSENQANEKLFF.

About this clone: Here the CDR3 omits its conserved ending phenylalanine or tryptophan, so a read error is the likely source. Because the CDR3's place on the DNA is in doubt, the DNA is left out and the CDR3 is given as listed by TCRdb. The chain recombines TRBV6-8 with TRBJ2-7; the table names TRBD1, a call not compared with the DNA. The CDR3 length equals 8 residues, ends included. CDR1 and CDR2 (germline): MNHGY, SAAAGT. CDR3 protein: CASGAGGT.

Note on this clone: Other DNA sequences of this sample code for an identical CDR3. V is TRBV6-6 and J is TRBJ2-7, with 9 bases aligning to TRBD1. Germline V CDR1 and CDR2: MNHNY, SVGAGI (reference sequence). The CDR3 runs 15 residues. V was pared by 2 bases and J by 3 bases, with 5 bases of the junction left unmatched. The CDR3 sequence is CASSYTPGQGYEQYF. The CDR3 DNA reads TGTGCCAGCAGTTACACCCCGGGACAGGGCTACGAGCAGTACTTC.

This clone has ten or more counts. The chain links TRBV12-5 to TRBJ1-1; tentatively, D is TRBD1 (5 bases). Per germline, CDR1 LGHNT and CDR2 FRNRAP. V lost 4 bases and J 1 base, leaving 10 bases between the germline ends. This CDR3 is built from 14 residues. CDR3 region: CASGWGTGNTEAFF. In nucleotides, the CDR3 is TGTGCTAGTGGTTGGGGGACGGGGAACACTGAAGCTTTCTTT.

This clone was counted only a few times. The rearrangement uses TRBV30 and TRBJ1-5, with D hard to call. Germline V gene lookup returns CDR1 GTSNPN and CDR2 SVGIG (reference sequence). The CDR3 is made up of 14 amino acids. V was clipped by 0 bases and J by 6 bases, with 12 bases between them. The CDR3 nucleotides read TGTGCCTGGAGTGTAGGGCAGGAGGGTCAGCCCCAGCATTTT. It codes for CAWSVGQEGQPQHF.

The rearrangement links TRBV19 to TRBJ1-1; D ambiguous. The CDR3 has 11 amino acids. The germline CDR1 and CDR2 sequences are LNHDA and SQIVND (reference sequence). The V end lost 4 bases, the J end lost 10 bases, and 10 bases lay between the germline ends. The CDR3, as DNA: TGTGCCAGTAGTAATAAAACGGGAGCTTTCTTT. Its translation: CASSNKTGAFF.

CDR3: CASSDRQGGGELFF. DNA of the CDR3: TGTGCCAGCAGTGACAGACAGGGCGGCGGGGAGCTGTTTTTT. This chain joins TRBV6-1 and TRBJ2-2, with TRBD1 identical over 7 bases. Germline V gene lookup returns CDR1 MNHNS and CDR2 SASEGT. This CDR3 has 14 residues. J lost 7 bases, V lost 3 bases, and 5 bases had no gene match.

On this clone itself: This CDR3 is also generated by other DNA sequences in the sample. The chain links TRBV11-2 to TRBJ2-2; D not certain. This CDR3 has 15 amino acids. V was pared by 1 base and J by 2 bases, with 8 bases between. The germline V gene encodes CDR1 SGHAT and CDR2 FQNNGV. The CDR3 loop is CASSLGQSNTGELFF. CDR3 nucleotide sequence: TGTGCCAGCAGCTTAGGCCAGAGCAACACCGGGGAGCTGTTTTTT. Filled out from reference TRBV11-2 and TRBJ2-2, the complete variable domain reads EAGVAQSPRYKIIEKRQSVAFWCNPISGHATLYWYQQILGQGPKLLIQFQNNGVVDDSQLPKDRFSAERLKGVDSTLKIQPAKLEDSAVYLCASSLGQSNTGELFFGEGSRLTVL.

V is TRBV9 and J is TRBJ2-7, with D maybe TRBD1 (5 bases). Germline V gene data show CDR1 as SGDLS and CDR2 as YYNGEE. This CDR3 is 15 amino acids long. V was cut by 0 bases and J by 7 bases, with 17 bases left in between. The CDR3 sequence: CASSVGWGRTEEQYF. Written as DNA, the CDR3 is TGTGCCAGCAGCGTAGGATGGGGCCGTACGGAGGAGCAGTACTTC.

J is TRBJ1-1 and V is TRBV6-5; TRBD1 matches at 10 bases. Germline V gene lookup returns CDR1 MNHEY and CDR2 SVGAGI. This CDR3 region has 14 residues. V dropped 0 bases and J dropped 11; count of bases not matched to a gene: 6. CDR3 residues: CASSYSGGTGEAFF. The DNA for the CDR3 is TGTGCCAGCAGTTACTCCGGAGGGACAGGGGAGGCTTTCTTT.

The rearrangement links TRBV5-1 to TRBJ1-6; 12 bases agree with TRBD1. Germline V gene sequence: CDR1 SGHRS, CDR2 YFSETQ. The V gene end was trimmed by 0 bases and the J gene end by 7 bases; junction bases not matched to a gene: 5. This CDR3 has 17 residues. The CDR3 sequence is CASSLVGTGGLNSPLHF. The DNA of the CDR3 is TGCGCCAGCAGCTTGGTTGGGACAGGGGGCTTGAATTCACCCCTCCACTTT.

This chain connects TRBV5-4 to TRBJ2-2, with TRBD1 matching 9 bases. V trimming: 2 bases; J trimming: 1 base; junction bases outside the gene matches: 6. The CDR3 contains 17 residues. Germline CDR1 reads SGHNT; CDR2 reads YYREEE (reference sequence). CDR3 in amino acids: CASSLKTGGRNTGELFF. DNA for the CDR3: TGTGCCAGCAGCTTAAAGACAGGGGGAAGGAACACCGGGGAGCTGTTTTTT.

The gene calls are TRBV6-5 and TRBJ1-3; maybe TRBD1 (5 bases). V lost 11 bases to trimming and J lost 3 bases, with 14 bases between them. Germline lookup yields CDR1 MNHEY and CDR2 SVGAGI. CDR3 length: 13 residues. The CDR3 here is CACGGSGGNTIYF. Here the CDR3 DNA reads TGTGCCTGCGGGGGGTCCGGTGGAAACACCATATATTTT.

This clone turned up a few times. The genes are TRBV7-2 and TRBJ2-1; D remains unclear. Trimming took 1 base from V and 9 from J, leaving 7 bases between them. From germline, CDR1 is SGHTA and CDR2 FQGNSA. This CDR3 has 12 amino acids. The CDR3 sequence: CASSLVSFEQFF. The CDR3 DNA reads as TGTGCCAGCAGCTTAGTATCGTTTGAGCAGTTCTTC.